This TCR beta chain was sequenced during a study of T cell responses to AZD1222 COVID-19 vaccine. Sequenced by immunoSEQ multiplex PCR; TCRdb stores in-frame clones only, minus some. The profile shows 100,000 to 150,000 clones, 90% of them singletons. This clone was counted once. With 5 bases clipped from V and 6 bases from J, the junction kept 5 bases outside the gene matches. The length of the CDR3 is 13 residues. The germline gives CDR1 SGHDT, CDR2 YYEEEE. The specimen was peripheral blood, collected on day 0 of AZD1222 vaccination. The genes are TRBV5-6 and TRBJ2-1; TRBD1 matches at 7 bases. The origin of this receptor is an adult in good health. This chain's CDR3 is CASRGRQGNEQFF. CDR3 nucleotides: TGTGCCAGCAGGGGGAGACAGGGCAATGAGCAGTTCTTC.